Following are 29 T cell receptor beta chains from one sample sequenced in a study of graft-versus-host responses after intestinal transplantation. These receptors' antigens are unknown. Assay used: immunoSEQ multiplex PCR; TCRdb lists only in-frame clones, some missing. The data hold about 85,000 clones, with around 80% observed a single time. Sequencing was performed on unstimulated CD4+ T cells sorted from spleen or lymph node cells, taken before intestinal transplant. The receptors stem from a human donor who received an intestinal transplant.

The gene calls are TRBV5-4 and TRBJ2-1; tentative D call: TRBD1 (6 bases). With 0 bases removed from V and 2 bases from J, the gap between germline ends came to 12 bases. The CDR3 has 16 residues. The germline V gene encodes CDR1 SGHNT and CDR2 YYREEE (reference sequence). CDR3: CASSLVVQGPYNEQFF. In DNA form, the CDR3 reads TGTGCCAGCAGCTTGGTGGTACAGGGTCCCTACAATGAGCAGTTCTTC.

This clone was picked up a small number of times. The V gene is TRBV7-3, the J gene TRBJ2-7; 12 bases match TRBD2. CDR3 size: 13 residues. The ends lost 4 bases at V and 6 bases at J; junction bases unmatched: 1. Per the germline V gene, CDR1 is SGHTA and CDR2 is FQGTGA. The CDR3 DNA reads TGTGCCAGCAGCTCGGGACTAGCGGGCGAGCAGTACTTC. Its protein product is CASSSGLAGEQYF. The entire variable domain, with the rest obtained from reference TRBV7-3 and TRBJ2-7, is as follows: GAGVSQTPSNKVTEKGKYVELRCDPISGHTALYWYRQSLGQGPEFLIYFQGTGAADDSGLPNDRFFAVRPEGSVSTLKIQRTERGDSAVYLCASSSGLAGEQYFGPGTRLTVT.

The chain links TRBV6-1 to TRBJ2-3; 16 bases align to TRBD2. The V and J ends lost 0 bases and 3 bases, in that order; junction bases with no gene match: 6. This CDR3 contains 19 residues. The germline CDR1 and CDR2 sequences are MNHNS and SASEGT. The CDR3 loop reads CASSEAGTSGRAVTDTQYF. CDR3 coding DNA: TGTGCCAGCAGTGAAGCCGGGACTAGCGGGAGGGCCGTGACAGATACGCAGTATTTT.

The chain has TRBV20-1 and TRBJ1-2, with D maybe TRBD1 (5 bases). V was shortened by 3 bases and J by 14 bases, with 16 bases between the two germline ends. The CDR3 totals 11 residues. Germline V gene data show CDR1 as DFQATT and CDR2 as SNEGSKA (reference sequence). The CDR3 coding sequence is TGCAGTGCTAGGGGGGGGGAGGAGTATACCTTC. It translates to CSARGGEEYTF.

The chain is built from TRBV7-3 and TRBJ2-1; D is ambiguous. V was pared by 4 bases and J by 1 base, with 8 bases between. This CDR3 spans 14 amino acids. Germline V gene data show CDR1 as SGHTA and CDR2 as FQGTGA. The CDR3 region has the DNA TGTGCCAGCAGCTCCGGTCATTCCTACAATGAGCAGTTCTTC. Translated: CASSSGHSYNEQFF.

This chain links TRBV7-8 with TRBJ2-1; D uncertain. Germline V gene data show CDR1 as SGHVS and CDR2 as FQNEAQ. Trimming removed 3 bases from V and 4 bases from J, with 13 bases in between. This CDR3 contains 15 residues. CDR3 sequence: CASSFARQFYNEQFF. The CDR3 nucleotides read TGTGCCAGCAGCTTCGCGCGACAATTTTACAATGAGCAGTTCTTC.

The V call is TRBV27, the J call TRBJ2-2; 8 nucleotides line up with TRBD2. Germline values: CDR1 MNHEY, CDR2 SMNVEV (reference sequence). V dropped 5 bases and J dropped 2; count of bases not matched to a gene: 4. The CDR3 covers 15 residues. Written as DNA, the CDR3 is TGTGCCAGCAGTCCTCGGGGGGGAAACACCGGGGAGCTGTTTTTT. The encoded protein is CASSPRGGNTGELFF.

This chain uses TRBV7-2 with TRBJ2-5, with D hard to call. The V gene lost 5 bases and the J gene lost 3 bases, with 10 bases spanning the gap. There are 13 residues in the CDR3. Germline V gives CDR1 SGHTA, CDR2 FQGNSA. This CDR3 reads CASSLSFKETQYF. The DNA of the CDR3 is TGTGCCAGCAGCCTGTCTTTTAAAGAGACCCAGTACTTC.

As DNA, the CDR3 is TGCGCCAGCAGCCCCGGGACAGGGTCTTACCGCCTCTCTGGAAACACCATATATTTT. This codes for CASSPGTGSYRLSGNTIYF. V usage is TRBV5-1 and J usage is TRBJ1-3; 9 bases fit TRBD1. Germline trimming cut 4 bases from V and 0 bases from J; bases unmatched to any gene: 14. Per germline, CDR1 SGHRS and CDR2 YFSETQ. The CDR3 is made up of 19 amino acids.

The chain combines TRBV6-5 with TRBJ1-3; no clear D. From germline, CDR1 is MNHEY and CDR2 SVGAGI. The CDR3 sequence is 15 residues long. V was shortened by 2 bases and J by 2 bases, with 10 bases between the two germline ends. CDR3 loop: CASSYGGIAGNTIYF. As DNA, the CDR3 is TGTGCCAGCAGTTACGGAGGAATCGCTGGAAACACCATATATTTT.

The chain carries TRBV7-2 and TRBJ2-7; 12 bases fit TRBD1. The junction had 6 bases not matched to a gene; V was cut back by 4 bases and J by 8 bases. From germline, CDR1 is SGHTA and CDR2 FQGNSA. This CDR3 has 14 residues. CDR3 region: CASSSPGTGGKQYF. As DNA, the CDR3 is TGTGCCAGCAGCTCGCCCGGGACAGGGGGCAAGCAGTACTTC.

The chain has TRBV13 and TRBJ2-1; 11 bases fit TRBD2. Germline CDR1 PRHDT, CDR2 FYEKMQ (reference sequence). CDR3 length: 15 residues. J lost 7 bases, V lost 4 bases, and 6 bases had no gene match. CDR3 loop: CASSSGLADINEQFF. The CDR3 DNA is TGTGCCAGCAGCTCGGGACTAGCGGACATAAATGAGCAGTTCTTC.

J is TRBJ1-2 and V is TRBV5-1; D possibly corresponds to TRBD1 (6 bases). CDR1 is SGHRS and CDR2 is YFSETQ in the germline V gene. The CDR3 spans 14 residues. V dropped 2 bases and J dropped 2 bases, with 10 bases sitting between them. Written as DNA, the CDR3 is TGCGCCAGCAGCTTACAGGGCACAAACTATGGCTACACCTTC. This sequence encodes CASSLQGTNYGYTF. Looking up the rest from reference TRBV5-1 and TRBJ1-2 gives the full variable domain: KAGVTQTPRYLIKTRGQQVTLSCSPISGHRSVSWYQQTPGQGLQFLFEYFSETQRNKGNFPGRFSGRQFSNSRSEMNVSTLELGDSALYLCASSLQGTNYGYTFGSGTRLTVV.

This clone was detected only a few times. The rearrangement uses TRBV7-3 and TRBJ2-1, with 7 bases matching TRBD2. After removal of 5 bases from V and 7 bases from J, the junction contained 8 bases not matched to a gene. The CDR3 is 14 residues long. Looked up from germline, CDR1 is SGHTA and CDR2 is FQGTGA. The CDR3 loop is CASSKTSSGNEQFF. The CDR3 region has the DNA TGTGCCAGCAGCAAGACTAGCAGCGGGAATGAGCAGTTCTTC.

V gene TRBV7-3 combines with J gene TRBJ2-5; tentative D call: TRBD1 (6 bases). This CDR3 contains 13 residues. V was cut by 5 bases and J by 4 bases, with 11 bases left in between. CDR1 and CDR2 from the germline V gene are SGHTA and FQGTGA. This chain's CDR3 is CASSPGQSETQYF. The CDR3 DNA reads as TGTGCCAGCAGCCCCGGACAGTCAGAGACCCAGTACTTC.

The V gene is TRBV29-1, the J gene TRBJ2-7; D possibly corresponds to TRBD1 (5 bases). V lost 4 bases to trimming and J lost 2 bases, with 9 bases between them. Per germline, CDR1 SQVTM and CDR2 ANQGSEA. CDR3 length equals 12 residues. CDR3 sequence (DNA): TGCAGCGTTGCCGCAGGGACCTACGAGCAGTACTTC. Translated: CSVAAGTYEQYF.

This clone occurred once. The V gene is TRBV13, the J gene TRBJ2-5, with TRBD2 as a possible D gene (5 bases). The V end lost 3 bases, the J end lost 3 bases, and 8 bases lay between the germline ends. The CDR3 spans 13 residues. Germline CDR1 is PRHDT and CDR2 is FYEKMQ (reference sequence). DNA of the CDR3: TGTGCCAGCAGCTTCCGGCGGGAAGAGACCCAGTACTTC. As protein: CASSFRREETQYF.

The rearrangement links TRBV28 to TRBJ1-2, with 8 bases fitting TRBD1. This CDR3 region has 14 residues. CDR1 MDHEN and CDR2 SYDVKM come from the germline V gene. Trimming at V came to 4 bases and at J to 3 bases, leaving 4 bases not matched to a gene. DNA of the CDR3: TGTGCCAGCAGTTCCCACAGGGGGGACTATGGCTACACCTTC. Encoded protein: CASSSHRGDYGYTF.

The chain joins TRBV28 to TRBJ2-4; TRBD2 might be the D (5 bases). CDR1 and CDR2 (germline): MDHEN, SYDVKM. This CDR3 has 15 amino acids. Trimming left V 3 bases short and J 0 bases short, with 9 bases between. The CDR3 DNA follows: TGTGCCAGCAGTTTTGAGCGGTTAGCCAAAAACATTCAGTACTTC. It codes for CASSFERLAKNIQYF.

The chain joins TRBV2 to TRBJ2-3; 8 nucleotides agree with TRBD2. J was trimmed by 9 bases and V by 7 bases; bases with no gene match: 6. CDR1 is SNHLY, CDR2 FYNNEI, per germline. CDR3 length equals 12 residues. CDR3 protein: CASTNLAGTQYF. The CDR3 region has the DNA TGTGCCAGCACTAACCTAGCGGGCACGCAGTATTTT.

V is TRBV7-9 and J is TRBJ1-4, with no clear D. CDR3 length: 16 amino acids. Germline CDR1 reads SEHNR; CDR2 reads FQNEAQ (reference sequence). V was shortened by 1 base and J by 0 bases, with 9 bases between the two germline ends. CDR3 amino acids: CASSLGRSTTNEKLFF. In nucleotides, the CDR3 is TGTGCCAGCAGCTTAGGCAGGTCTACAACTAATGAAAAACTGTTTTTT.

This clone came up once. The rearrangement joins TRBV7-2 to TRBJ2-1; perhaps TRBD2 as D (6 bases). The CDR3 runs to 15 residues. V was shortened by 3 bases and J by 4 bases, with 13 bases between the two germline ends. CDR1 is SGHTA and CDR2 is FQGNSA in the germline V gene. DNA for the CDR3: TGTGCCAGCAGCTTGCAAGCGGGCCTTTACAATGAGCAGTTCTTC. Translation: CASSLQAGLYNEQFF.

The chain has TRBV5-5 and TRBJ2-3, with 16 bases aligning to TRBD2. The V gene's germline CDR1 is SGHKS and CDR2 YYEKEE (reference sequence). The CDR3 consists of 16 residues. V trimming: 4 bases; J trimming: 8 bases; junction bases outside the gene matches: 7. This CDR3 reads CASSPGLAGGAGTQYF. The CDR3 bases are TGTGCCAGCAGCCCGGGACTAGCGGGGGGGGCGGGTACGCAGTATTTT.

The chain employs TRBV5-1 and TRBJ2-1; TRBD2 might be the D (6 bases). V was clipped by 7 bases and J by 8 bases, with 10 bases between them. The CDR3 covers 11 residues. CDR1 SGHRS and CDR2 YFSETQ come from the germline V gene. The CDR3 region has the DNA TGCGCCAGCCGTAGGGAGGATGAGCAGTTCTTC. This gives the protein CASRREDEQFF.

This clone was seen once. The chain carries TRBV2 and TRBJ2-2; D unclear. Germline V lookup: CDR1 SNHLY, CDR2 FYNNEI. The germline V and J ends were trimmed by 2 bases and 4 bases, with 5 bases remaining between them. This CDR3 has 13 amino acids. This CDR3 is CASSELATGELFF. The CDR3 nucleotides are TGTGCCAGCAGTGAATTGGCCACCGGGGAGCTGTTTTTT. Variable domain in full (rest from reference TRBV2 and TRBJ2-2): EPEVTQTPSHQVTQMGQEVILRCVPISNHLYFYWYRQILGQKVEFLVSFYNNEISEKSEIFDDQFSVERPDGSNFTLKIRSTKLEDSAMYFCASSELATGELFFGEGSRLTVL.

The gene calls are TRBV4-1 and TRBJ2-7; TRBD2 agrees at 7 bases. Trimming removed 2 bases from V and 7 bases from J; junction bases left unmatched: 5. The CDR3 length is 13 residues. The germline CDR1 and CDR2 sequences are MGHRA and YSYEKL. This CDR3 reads CASSQSLAREQYF. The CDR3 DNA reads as TGCGCCAGCAGCCAATCACTAGCGAGGGAGCAGTACTTC.

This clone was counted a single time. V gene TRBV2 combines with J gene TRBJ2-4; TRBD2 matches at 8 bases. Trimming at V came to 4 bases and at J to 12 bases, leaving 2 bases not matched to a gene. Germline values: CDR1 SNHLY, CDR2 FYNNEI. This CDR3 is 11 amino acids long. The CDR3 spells CASSVLAAQYF. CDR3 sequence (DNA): TGTGCCAGCAGTGTACTAGCGGCTCAGTACTTC. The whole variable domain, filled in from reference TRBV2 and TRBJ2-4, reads EPEVTQTPSHQVTQMGQEVILRCVPISNHLYFYWYRQILGQKVEFLVSFYNNEISEKSEIFDDQFSVERPDGSNFTLKIRSTKLEDSAMYFCASSVLAAQYFGAGTRLSVL.

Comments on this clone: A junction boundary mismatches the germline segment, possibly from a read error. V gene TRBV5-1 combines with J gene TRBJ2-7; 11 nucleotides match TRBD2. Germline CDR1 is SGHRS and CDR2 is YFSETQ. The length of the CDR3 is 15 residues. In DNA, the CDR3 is TGCACCAGCAGCTCCACTAGCGGGAGCTACTACGAGCAGTACTTC. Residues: CTSSSTSGSYYEQYF.

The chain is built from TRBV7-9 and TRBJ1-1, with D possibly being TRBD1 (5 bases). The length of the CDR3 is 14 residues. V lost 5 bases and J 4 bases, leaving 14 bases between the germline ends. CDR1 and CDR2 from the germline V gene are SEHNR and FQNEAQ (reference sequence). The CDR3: CASSPLARGTEAFF. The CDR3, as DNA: TGTGCCAGCAGCCCTCTTGCAAGGGGCACTGAAGCTTTCTTT.